The rows below give T cell receptor beta chains drawn from one sample of a study of read filtering for tumor transcriptome and immune sequencing. TCRdb used MiXCR to reprocess the reads, holding one entry per CDR3 protein. The sample contains tens of thousands of distinct CDR3 sequences, approximately 14% of which appear only once. The sample taken for sequencing was a population of CD138-negative cells sorted from bone marrow. The receptors come from a donor at least 40 years old with multiple myeloma. Each CDR3 is given with its conserved first and last residue. Each record gives: D gene, V gene, J gene, clone size, CDR3 DNA, CDR3 protein. A D gene is named only where the DNA matches it firmly. Some rows have no size entry. The others give once, few or many, or a class for an expanded clone.

>TRBD1|TRBV29-1|TRBJ2-1|many
TGCAGCGTTATTTACAGGGGTTCCTACAATGAGCAGTTCTTC
CSVIYRGSYNEQFF
>NA|TRBV30|TRBJ2-6|many
TGTGCCTGGAGTCAGTGGGGCGCTGGGGCCAACGTCCTGACTTTC
CAWSQWGAGANVLTF
>TRBD1|TRBV19|TRBJ2-6|many
TGTGCCAGTACGTTCAGGGGGTTTTCCCTGGGGGCCAACGTCCTGACTTTC
CASTFRGFSLGANVLTF
>TRBD2|TRBV3-1|TRBJ2-1|many
TGTGCCAGCAGCCGAAGCGGGAGGGCCTACAATGAGCAGTTCTTC
CASSRSGRAYNEQFF
>NA|TRBV20-1|TRBJ2-1|NA
TGCAGTGCTAGAGGCCCCGGGACACCCCAGTTCTTC
CSARGPGTPQFF
>TRBD2|TRBV4-1|TRBJ2-1|many
TGCGCCAGCAGCCCCCTCTCGGGACTAGCGGGCATCTCCTACAATGAGCAGTTCTTC
CASSPLSGLAGISYNEQFF
>NA|TRBV18|TRBJ2-1|many
TGTGCCAGCTCACCAGGGAACAATAAGCAGTTCTTC
CASSPGNNKQFF
>TRBD1|TRBV6-5|TRBJ2-7|NA
TGTGCCAGCAGTTACTTTGGACAGGGAGTGGGCGAGCAGTACTTC
CASSYFGQGVGEQYF
>NA|TRBV5-1|TRBJ1-5|many
TGCGCCAGCAGCTGGGGACTTAATCAGCCCCAGCATTTT
CASSWGLNQPQHF
>TRBD2|TRBV20-1|TRBJ2-7|many
TGCAGTGCTAGGGACATAGCGGGAGTATCCCGCGAGCAGTACTTC
CSARDIAGVSREQYF
>NA|TRBV14|TRBJ2-1|many
TGTGCCAGCAGCCCGGTGATGTTAGGTTACAATGAGCAGTTCTTC
CASSPVMLGYNEQFF
>NA|TRBV20-1|TRBJ2-7|many
TGCAGTGCTAGAGATCCTAGTCGACCCTACGAGCAGTACTTC
CSARDPSRPYEQYF
>TRBD1|TRBV14|TRBJ2-5|NA
TGTGCCAGCAGCCCAGTATCAGGGGGAGAAGAGACCCAGTACTTC
CASSPVSGGEETQYF
>NA|TRBV5-1|TRBJ2-2|few
TGCGCCAGCAGCTTGGCCGGGATCACCGGGGAGCTGTTTTTT
CASSLAGITGELFF